This T cell receptor beta chain is from a study of OX40 agonist ivuxolimab in advanced cancers. V lost 5 bases, J lost 0 bases, and 5 bases lay in between. The CDR3 contains 12 residues. The germline V gene encodes CDR1 GTSNPN and CDR2 SVGIG (reference sequence). The protocol was immunoSEQ multiplex PCR, while the TCRdb copy is restricted to in-frame clones and leaves out a portion. The data contain some 90,000 clones, roughly 93% of them seen just once; the ten biggest clones take up around 0.33%. The chain recombines TRBV30 with TRBJ1-5; D is undetermined. The source is an adult with an advanced solid tumor such as melanoma, head and neck, liver or kidney cancer. Sequenced material: CD4+ or CD8+ T cells sorted from blood, taken in a trial of the OX40 agonist ivuxolimab. The DNA for the CDR3 is TGTGCCTGGGCTTTTAGCAATCAGCCCCAGCATTTT. Translated, it gives CAWAFSNQPQHF.